The clone carrying this T cell receptor beta chain occurred a few times. The target antigen is unknown. The data derive from a study of CD8+CD57+ T cells in acquired aplastic anemia. The V gene lost 3 bases and the J gene lost 10 bases, with 13 bases spanning the gap. CDR1 LNHNV and CDR2 YYDKDF come from the germline V gene (reference sequence). The CDR3 runs to 13 residues. Findings and limits, study-wide: The study found no significant CD8+ Simpson's diversity difference between patients and controls.

The template used for profiling TCR beta VDJ and CDR3 was genomic DNA. From the reads, TCRdb called clonotypes with MiXCR, one entry per CDR3 protein. The sample contains approximately 200,000 distinct CDR3 sequences, 40% to 60% of which appear only once. It was patients with CD8+CD57+ cell expansion by flow cytometry who were chosen for sequencing. Material for sequencing was sorted CD4+, CD8+, or CD8+CD57+ T cells (not recorded which) from PBMCs. The sequence derives from a human donor with aplastic anemia. This sequence joins TRBV15 and TRBJ2-1; a possible D gene is TRBD1 (6 bases). In nucleotides, the CDR3 is TGTGCCACCAGCAGCAACAGGGAAAGGGAGCAGTTCTTC. Protein sequence: CATSSNREREQFF.